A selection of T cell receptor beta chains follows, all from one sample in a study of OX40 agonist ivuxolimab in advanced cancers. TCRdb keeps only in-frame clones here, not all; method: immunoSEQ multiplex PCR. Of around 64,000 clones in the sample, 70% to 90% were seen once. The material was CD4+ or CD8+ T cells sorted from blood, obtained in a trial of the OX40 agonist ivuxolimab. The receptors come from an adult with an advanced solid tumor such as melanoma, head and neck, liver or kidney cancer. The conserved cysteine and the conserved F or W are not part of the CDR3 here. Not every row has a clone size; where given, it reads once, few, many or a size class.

ASRITGTGRNEQF,once,TRBV6-5,TRBJ2-1
SVDATQGPSSGANVLT,-,TRBV29-1,TRBJ2-6
ASSLVPGQGVNEQY,-,TRBV5-6,TRBJ2-7
ASSTSDSGYGYT,-,TRBV19,TRBJ1-2
ASSLGGGNQETQY,-,TRBV7-9,TRBJ2-5
ASRLFADRGLNEQF,-,TRBV7-3,TRBJ2-1
ASSVRSLGHSPLH,-,TRBV6-1,TRBJ1-6
AWSPSGIEQF,-,TRBV30,TRBJ2-1
SVDSGGARRDTQY,-,TRBV29-1,TRBJ2-3
ASSSNTGELF,once,TRBV11-3,TRBJ2-2
ASSQDRTSGAYEQY,-,TRBV4-1,TRBJ2-7
ASSSPTGYGANVLT,-,TRBV6-5,TRBJ2-6
ASSFRQGGDQPQH,-,TRBV19,TRBJ1-5
ASSLIGDSGANVLT,-,TRBV5-6,TRBJ2-6
ASSLPPRETSGSVNTQY,-,TRBV5-1,TRBJ2-3
AWSVTYEQY,-,TRBV30,TRBJ2-7
ASRRGTPSYEQY,-,TRBV6-5,TRBJ2-7
ASGPGGPYEQY,-,TRBV28,TRBJ2-7
ASSSQETQY,-,TRBV5-1,TRBJ2-5
ASTARLAGYNEQF,-,TRBV5-8,TRBJ2-1
ASSLGGTSDTQY,-,TRBV7-2,TRBJ2-3
ASSWGSGSARSYEQY,-,TRBV11-3,TRBJ2-7
ASSSTGKETGANVLT,-,TRBV11-2,TRBJ2-6
ASSQSRGLYEQY,-,TRBV16,TRBJ2-7
ASSLELGAYNEQF,-,TRBV7-9,TRBJ2-1
ASSEVPTGVRNSPLH,few,TRBV4-3,TRBJ1-6
ASSQGPSSGGNTIY,-,TRBV4-3,TRBJ1-3
ASGRIPNYGYT,-,TRBV27,TRBJ1-2
AWRGQGARQPQH,-,TRBV30,TRBJ1-5
ASSTPTGRGSYNSPLH,-,TRBV19,TRBJ1-6
ASSPRGTGGFTEAF,-,TRBV18,TRBJ1-1
ASSYSVGSGREKLF,-,TRBV6-5,TRBJ1-4
ASSPGRGRVLF,-,TRBV9,TRBJ2-2
ASSSTAGLDTQY,-,TRBV7-2,TRBJ2-3
ASGQAVADTQY,-,TRBV7-2,TRBJ2-3
ASSEQGSGANVLT,-,TRBV6-1,TRBJ2-6
ASSSPTGGHSAQF,-,TRBV9,TRBJ2-1
ASKGGRDEQY,once,TRBV7-2,TRBJ2-7
ASSLASGTSYPYEQY,-,TRBV7-9,TRBJ2-7
ASSLDRGNEELF,-,TRBV5-4,TRBJ1-4
AWSSGGAFVGNEQF,-,TRBV30,TRBJ2-1
ASSRGQAQPQH,-,TRBV2,TRBJ1-5
ASEREFYNEQF,-,TRBV6-6,TRBJ2-1
SATYHTEAF,-,TRBV20-1,TRBJ1-1
ASSPGQGAINEQF,-,TRBV7-2,TRBJ2-1